The 25 T cell receptor beta chains listed next were all sequenced from one sample in a study of blood T cell repertoires in COVID-19. Repertoires were generated with immunoSEQ multiplex PCR, while TCRdb's copy carries only in-frame clones and drops some. The sample lists a few hundred thousand clones; more than 70% were seen once. The sequenced sample consisted of PBMCs or T cells enriched from blood (not recorded which). The receptors derive from a man in his forties in a cohort exposed to, infected with or recovered from COVID-19 (not recorded which).

The chain is built from TRBV15 and TRBJ1-5; 8 nucleotides match TRBD1. After removal of 4 bases from V and 0 bases from J, the junction contained 5 bases not matched to a gene. CDR3 length: 16 residues. Germline CDR1 reads LNHNV; CDR2 reads YYDKDF (reference sequence). CDR3 coding DNA: TGTGCCACCAGCAAGAACAGGGGGTCTAGCAATCAGCCCCAGCATTTT. This encodes CATSKNRGSSNQPQHF.

This clone turned up a few times. This chain uses TRBV5-1 with TRBJ2-2; 14 positions match TRBD2. Trimming removed 4 bases from V and 6 bases from J; junction bases left unmatched: 5. This CDR3 has 16 amino acids. CDR1 and CDR2 (germline): SGHRS, YFSETQ. CDR3 sequence reads: CASSLRTSGRPGELFF. CDR3 DNA: TGCGCCAGCAGCCTCCGGACTAGCGGGAGGCCCGGGGAGCTGTTTTTT.

The gene calls are TRBV9 and TRBJ2-2, with 8 bases matching TRBD2. CDR3 length equals 17 residues. The V segment lost 4 bases and the J segment 1 base; nucleotides outside the gene matches: 9. Germline V gene data show CDR1 as SGDLS and CDR2 as YYNGEE. CDR3 nucleotide sequence: TGTGCCAGCAGCAACCGGGGGGGGCGACAGAACACCGGGGAGCTGTTTTTT. Translating it yields CASSNRGGRQNTGELFF. Supplemented by reference TRBV9 and TRBJ2-2, the full variable domain reads DSGVTQTPKHLITATGQRVTLRCSPRSGDLSVYWYQQSLDQGLQFLIQYYNGEERAKGNILERFSAQQFPDLHSELNLSSLELGDSALYFCASSNRGGRQNTGELFFGEGSRLTVL.

The chain couples TRBV6-2 or TRBV6-3 to TRBJ2-1; 7 bases are a match to TRBD1. This CDR3 spans 13 amino acids. Germline V gives CDR1 MNHEY, CDR2 SVGEGT. The V and J ends lost 5 bases and 3 bases, in that order; junction bases with no gene match: 1. CDR3 nucleotides: TGTGCCAGCAGTCGACAGGGCTACAATGAGCAGTTCTTC. Its translation is CASSRQGYNEQFF.

The V call is TRBV7-8, the J call TRBJ2-1, with D perhaps TRBD2 (6 bases). This CDR3 region has 16 residues. Germline V gene sequence: CDR1 SGHVS, CDR2 FQNEAQ. V gave up 1 base and J gave up 4 bases, with 14 bases separating them. This CDR3 reads CASSLVETREYNEQFF. The CDR3 DNA reads as TGTGCCAGCAGCTTAGTTGAGACTAGGGAGTACAATGAGCAGTTCTTC.

This chain links TRBV28 with TRBJ1-1; D gene uncertain. The V gene lost 2 bases and the J gene lost 1 base, with 8 bases spanning the gap. CDR1 is MDHEN, CDR2 SYDVKM, per germline. The CDR3 has 14 amino acids. The CDR3: CASSLRRGNTEAFF. The DNA of the CDR3 is TGTGCCAGCAGTTTAAGACGGGGGAACACTGAAGCTTTCTTT.

The CDR3 protein is CASSRYREGEQFF. The CDR3 nucleotides read TGTGCCAGCTCACGGTACAGGGAGGGTGAGCAGTTCTTC. V is TRBV18 and J is TRBJ2-1; D might be TRBD2 (7 bases). CDR1 is KGHSH and CDR2 is LQKENI in the germline V gene. The CDR3 consists of 13 residues. Trimming removed 4 bases from V and 9 bases from J, with 13 bases in between. Looking up the rest from reference TRBV18 and TRBJ2-1 gives the full variable domain: NAGVMQNPRHLVRRRGQEARLRCSPMKGHSHVYWYRQLPEEGLKFMVYLQKENIIDESGMPKERFSAEFPKEGPSILRIQQVVRGDSAAYFCASSRYREGEQFFGPGTRLTVL.

V gene TRBV25-1 combines with J gene TRBJ1-2, with D unclear. CDR1 and CDR2 from the germline V gene are MGHDK and SYGVNS. Trimming took off 0 bases at V and 8 bases at J, with 10 bases between the two ends. CDR3 length equals 13 residues. The CDR3 loop is CASSEYNGGGYTF. The CDR3 DNA follows: TGTGCCAGCAGTGAATATAACGGCGGGGGCTACACCTTC.

This clone was detected only once. The chain joins TRBV24-1 to TRBJ2-1, with 8 bases matching TRBD2. This CDR3 spans 15 amino acids. V was clipped by 3 bases and J by 0 bases; unmatched bases: 0. Germline V CDR1 and CDR2: KGHDR, SFDVKD. CDR3 protein: CATSDSGGSYNEQFF. The CDR3 coding sequence is TGTGCCACCAGTGATAGCGGGGGCTCCTACAATGAGCAGTTCTTC.

V and J are TRBV27 and TRBJ2-5; TRBD1 aligns across 7 bases. V was clipped by 6 bases and J by 4 bases; unmatched bases: 8. CDR1 is MNHEY and CDR2 is SMNVEV in the germline V gene (reference sequence). CDR3 length: 14 amino acids. CDR3: CASRRTGVGETQYF. CDR3 coding DNA: TGTGCCAGCAGGAGAACAGGGGTGGGAGAGACCCAGTACTTC.

V gene TRBV28 combines with J gene TRBJ1-4, with a weak D call TRBD1 (6 bases). V was cut by 8 bases and J by 0 bases, with 22 bases left in between. Germline assignment: CDR1 MDHEN and CDR2 SYDVKM. CDR3 length: 18 amino acids. CDR3: CASRTVGVGIATNEKLFF. The CDR3 DNA sequence: TGTGCCAGCCGGACAGTCGGGGTTGGGATTGCAACTAATGAAAAACTGTTTTTT.

The sample holds one count of this clone. This chain links TRBV7-9 with TRBJ2-1; 7 nucleotides agree with TRBD1. The CDR3 spans 14 residues. V lost 5 bases and J lost 5; bases outside the gene matches: 6. CDR1 is SEHNR, CDR2 FQNEAQ, per germline (reference sequence). In DNA, the CDR3 is TGTGCCAGCAGCCCCTTTGACAGGGACAATGAGCAGTTCTTC. Amino acids: CASSPFDRDNEQFF.

This chain joins TRBV5-5 and TRBJ2-7; 9 nucleotides align to TRBD1. CDR1 SGHKS and CDR2 YYEKEE come from the germline V gene (reference sequence). The CDR3 spans 14 residues. V was pared by 1 base and J by 5 bases, with 4 bases of the junction left unmatched. CDR3 region: CASSLSGTGNEQYF. The CDR3 bases are TGTGCCAGCAGCTTGTCCGGGACAGGGAACGAGCAGTACTTC.

V gene TRBV6-5 combines with J gene TRBJ1-6; D is undetermined. Germline V gene data show CDR1 as MNHEY and CDR2 as SVGAGI. The ends were cut back, 7 bases at V and 6 bases at J, with 16 bases in the middle. This CDR3 is built from 15 residues. For the CDR3, the DNA is TGTGCCAGCAACGACCGGGGAACGGGTAATTCACCCCTCCACTTT. Protein sequence: CASNDRGTGNSPLHF.

The rearrangement joins TRBV5-1 to TRBJ2-3; tentative D call: TRBD1 (5 bases). CDR3 length: 14 amino acids. Trimming removed 0 bases at V and 2 bases at J, with 7 bases between. Germline loops: CDR1 SGHRS, CDR2 YFSETQ. The CDR3 loop is CASSLGQFTDTQYF. CDR3 sequence (DNA): TGCGCCAGCAGCTTGGGACAGTTCACAGATACGCAGTATTTT.

The V call is TRBV7-2, the J call TRBJ2-1; no reliable D call. This CDR3 spans 13 amino acids. Germline assignment: CDR1 SGHTA and CDR2 FQGNSA. Deletions cut 2 bases from V and 5 bases from J, with 7 bases between. The chain's CDR3 is CASSLTNDNEQFF. The CDR3 region has the DNA TGTGCCAGCAGCTTAACTAATGACAATGAGCAGTTCTTC.

This chain joins TRBV12-1 and TRBJ1-6; TRBD1 is taken as the D call from the table, unchecked against the DNA. TRBV12-1 is reported as a pseudogene. CDR3 length: 15 amino acids. The CDR3 reads CASSFDRGSIPPLHF. CDR3 DNA sequence: TGTGCCAGCAGCTTTGACAGGGGTTCAATTCCACCCCTCCACTTT.

The gene calls are TRBV6-1 and TRBJ2-5, with D perhaps matching TRBD1 (6 bases). Germline CDR1 is MNHNS and CDR2 is SASEGT. Trimming took 2 bases from V and 3 from J, leaving 16 bases between them. CDR3 length: 16 residues. The CDR3 sequence is CASSEFDARTEETQYF. As DNA, the CDR3 is TGTGCCAGCAGTGAATTCGACGCTAGGACAGAAGAGACCCAGTACTTC.

The chain has TRBV7-2 and TRBJ2-5; perhaps TRBD2 as D (5 bases). Per the germline V gene, CDR1 is SGHTA and CDR2 is FQGNSA. The CDR3 contains 13 residues. The V gene lost 1 base and the J gene lost 7 bases, with 10 bases spanning the gap. CDR3 protein: CASSLGSEGTQYF. In DNA form, the CDR3 reads TGTGCCAGCAGCTTAGGGTCCGAGGGGACCCAGTACTTC.

V gene TRBV27 combines with J gene TRBJ1-3; D gene uncertain. V shed 6 bases and J shed 0 bases, with 6 bases lying between them. The CDR3 contains 13 residues. Germline CDR1 reads MNHEY; CDR2 reads SMNVEV (reference sequence). CDR3 coding DNA: TGTGCCAGCAGCCGTGTCTCTGGAAACACCATATATTTT. Protein sequence: CASSRVSGNTIYF.

This chain links TRBV7-6 with TRBJ2-5, with 7 bases aligning to TRBD1. V was pared by 4 bases and J by 1 base, with 3 bases of the junction left unmatched. This CDR3 is built from 14 residues. The V gene's germline CDR1 is SGHVS and CDR2 FNYEAQ. DNA of the CDR3: TGTGCCAGCAGCTGGGGGACAGTCCAAGAGACCCAGTACTTC. Its protein is CASSWGTVQETQYF.

The chain recombines TRBV7-2 with TRBJ2-1, with TRBD2 matching 13 bases. This CDR3 is built from 16 residues. V was clipped by 2 bases and J by 7 bases; unmatched bases: 5. Germline-derived CDR1 and CDR2 are SGHTA and FQGNSA. CDR3 DNA sequence: TGTGCCAGCAGCTTAACTAGCGGGAGGGGAAAAAATGAGCAGTTCTTC. Its translation: CASSLTSGRGKNEQFF.

This clone was seen repeatedly, ten times or more. The rearrangement links TRBV18 to TRBJ2-1; the match to TRBD2 covers 8 bases. V shed 0 bases and J 7 bases; nucleotides not matched to a gene: 5. Germline V gene lookup returns CDR1 KGHSH and CDR2 LQKENI. The CDR3 is made up of 15 amino acids. CDR3 amino acids: CASSPPTGGINEQFF. CDR3 bases: TGTGCCAGCTCACCACCGACGGGAGGGATAAATGAGCAGTTCTTC.

V and J are TRBV5-8 and TRBJ2-3; 11 nucleotides line up with TRBD2. Looked up from germline, CDR1 is SGHTS and CDR2 is YDEGEE. Trimming at V came to 5 bases and at J to 5 bases, leaving 10 bases not matched to a gene. CDR3 length: 16 residues. The CDR3 region is CASRGRRLAGLDTQYF. In nucleotides, the CDR3 is TGTGCCAGCAGAGGTCGACGACTAGCGGGATTAGATACGCAGTATTTT.

This chain uses TRBV10-3 with TRBJ1-4, with a weak D call TRBD1 (6 bases). The CDR3 runs to 15 residues. The V end was cut by 3 bases, the J end by 4 bases, with 12 bases between. The germline CDR1 and CDR2 sequences are ENHRY and SYGVKD. CDR3 sequence (DNA): TGTGCCATCAGTGAAACAAGACAGGTTAATGAAAAACTGTTTTTT. It yields the protein CAISETRQVNEKLFF.